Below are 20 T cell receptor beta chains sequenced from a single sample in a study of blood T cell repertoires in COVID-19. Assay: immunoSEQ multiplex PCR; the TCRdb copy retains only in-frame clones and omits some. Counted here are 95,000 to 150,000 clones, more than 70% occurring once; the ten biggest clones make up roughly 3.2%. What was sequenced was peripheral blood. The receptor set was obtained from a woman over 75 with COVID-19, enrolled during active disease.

The CDR3 nucleotides are TGTGCCAGCAGTCCAGCTAGCGCCACTGGTCTCTACGAGCAGTACTTC. The encoded protein is CASSPASATGLYEQYF. The chain carries TRBV27 and TRBJ2-7; D might be TRBD2 (6 bases). The CDR3 is made up of 16 amino acids. Germline-derived CDR1 and CDR2 are MNHEY and SMNVEV (reference sequence). V was trimmed by 5 bases and J by 3 bases, leaving 20 bases between them.

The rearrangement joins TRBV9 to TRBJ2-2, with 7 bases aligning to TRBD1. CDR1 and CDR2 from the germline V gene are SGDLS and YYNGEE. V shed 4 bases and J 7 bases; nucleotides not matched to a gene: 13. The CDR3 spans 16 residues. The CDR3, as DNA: TGTGCCAGCAGCCCCCGGACAGGTACAGGGATCGGGGAGCTGTTTTTT. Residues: CASSPRTGTGIGELFF.

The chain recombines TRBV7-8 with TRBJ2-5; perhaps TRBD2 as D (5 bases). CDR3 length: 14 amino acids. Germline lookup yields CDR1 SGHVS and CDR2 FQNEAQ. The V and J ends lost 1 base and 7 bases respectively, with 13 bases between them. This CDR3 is CASSLVNYEGTQYF. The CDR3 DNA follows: TGTGCCAGCAGCTTAGTTAACTACGAGGGGACCCAGTACTTC.

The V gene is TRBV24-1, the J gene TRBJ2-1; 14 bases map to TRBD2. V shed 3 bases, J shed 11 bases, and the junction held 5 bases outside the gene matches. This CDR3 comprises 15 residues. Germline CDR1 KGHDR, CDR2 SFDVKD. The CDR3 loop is CATSDGLAGGGKQFF. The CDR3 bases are TGTGCCACCAGTGATGGACTAGCGGGAGGAGGGAAGCAGTTCTTC.

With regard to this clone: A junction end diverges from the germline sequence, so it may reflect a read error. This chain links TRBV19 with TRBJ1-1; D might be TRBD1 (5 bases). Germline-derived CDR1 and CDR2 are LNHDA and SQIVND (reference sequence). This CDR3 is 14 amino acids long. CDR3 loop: CASSIARGNTEAFF. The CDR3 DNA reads TGTGCCAGTAGTATAGCTCGGGGGAACACTGAAGCCTTCTTT.

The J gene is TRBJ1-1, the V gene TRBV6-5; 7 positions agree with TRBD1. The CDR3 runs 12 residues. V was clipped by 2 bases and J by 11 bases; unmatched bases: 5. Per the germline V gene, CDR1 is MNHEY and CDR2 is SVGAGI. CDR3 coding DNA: TGTGCCAGCAGTTACAGGGGGCGGAAGGCTTTCTTT. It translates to CASSYRGRKAFF.

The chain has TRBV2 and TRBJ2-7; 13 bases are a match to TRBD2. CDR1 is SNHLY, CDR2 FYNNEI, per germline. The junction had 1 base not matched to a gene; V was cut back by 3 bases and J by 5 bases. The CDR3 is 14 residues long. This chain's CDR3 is CASSDGLAGDEQYF. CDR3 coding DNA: TGTGCCAGCAGTGATGGACTAGCGGGAGACGAGCAGTACTTC. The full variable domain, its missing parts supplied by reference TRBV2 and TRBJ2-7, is EPEVTQTPSHQVTQMGQEVILRCVPISNHLYFYWYRQILGQKVEFLVSFYNNEISEKSEIFDDQFSVERPDGSNFTLKIRSTKLEDSAMYFCASSDGLAGDEQYFGPGTRLTVT.

The DNA for the CDR3 is TGTGCCACCAGTGCTACAGAAAAGAAAGAGACCCAGTACTTC. Translation: CATSATEKKETQYF. This chain joins TRBV24-1 and TRBJ2-5; the D is unclear. The V gene lost 5 bases and the J gene lost 3 bases, with 12 bases spanning the gap. CDR1 is KGHDR and CDR2 is SFDVKD in the germline V gene. The CDR3 has 14 residues.

CDR3 protein: CASSEVGDSSYNEQFF. CDR3 DNA: TGTGCCAGCAGTGAAGTTGGAGATAGCTCCTACAATGAGCAGTTCTTC. The chain joins TRBV6-1 to TRBJ2-1; D call uncertain. This CDR3 is 16 amino acids long. Trimming removed 1 base at V and 0 bases at J, with 10 bases between. Germline V CDR1 and CDR2: MNHNS, SASEGT.

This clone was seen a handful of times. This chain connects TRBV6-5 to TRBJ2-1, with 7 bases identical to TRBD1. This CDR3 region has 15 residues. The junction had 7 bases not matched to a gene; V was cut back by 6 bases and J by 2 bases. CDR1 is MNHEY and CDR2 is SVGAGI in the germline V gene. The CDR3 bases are TGTGCCAGCAGGCCTGGGACAGAACCCTACAATGAGCAGTTCTTC. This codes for CASRPGTEPYNEQFF.

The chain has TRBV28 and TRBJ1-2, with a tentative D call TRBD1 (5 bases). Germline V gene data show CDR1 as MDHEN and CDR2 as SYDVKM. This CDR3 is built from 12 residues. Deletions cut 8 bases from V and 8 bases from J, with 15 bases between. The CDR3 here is CASGLLGPGYTF. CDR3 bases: TGTGCCAGCGGGCTTTTGGGGCCGGGCTACACCTTC.

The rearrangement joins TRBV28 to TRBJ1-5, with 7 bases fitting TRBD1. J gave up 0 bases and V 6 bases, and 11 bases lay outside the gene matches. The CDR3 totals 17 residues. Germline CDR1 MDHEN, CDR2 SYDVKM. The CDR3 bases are TGTGCCAGCAGCCGTTGGACAGGTCGGGATAGCAATCAGCCCCAGCATTTT. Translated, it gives CASSRWTGRDSNQPQHF.

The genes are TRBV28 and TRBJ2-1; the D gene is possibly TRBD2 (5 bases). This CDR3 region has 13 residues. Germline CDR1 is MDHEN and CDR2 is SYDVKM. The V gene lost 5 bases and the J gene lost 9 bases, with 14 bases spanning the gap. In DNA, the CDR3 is TGTGCCAGCAGTCCAACGGGTGGGAGTGAGCAGTTCTTC. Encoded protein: CASSPTGGSEQFF.

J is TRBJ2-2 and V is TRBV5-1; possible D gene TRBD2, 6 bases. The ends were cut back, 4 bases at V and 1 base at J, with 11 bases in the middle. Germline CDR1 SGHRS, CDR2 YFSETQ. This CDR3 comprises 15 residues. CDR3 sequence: CASSRTSQNTGELFF. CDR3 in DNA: TGCGCCAGCAGCCGCACTAGCCAGAACACCGGGGAGCTGTTTTTT.

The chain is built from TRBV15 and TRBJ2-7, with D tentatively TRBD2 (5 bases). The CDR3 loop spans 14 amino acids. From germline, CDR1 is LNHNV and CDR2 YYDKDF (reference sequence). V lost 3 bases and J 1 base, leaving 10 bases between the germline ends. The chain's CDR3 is CATSSDGDSYEQYF. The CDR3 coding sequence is TGTGCCACCAGCAGTGACGGGGATTCCTACGAGCAGTACTTC. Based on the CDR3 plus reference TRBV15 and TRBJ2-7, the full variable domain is DAMVIQNPRYQVTQFGKPVTLSCSQTLNHNVMYWYQQKSSQAPKLLFHYYDKDFNNEADTPDNFQSRRPNTSFCFLDIRSPGLGDTAMYLCATSSDGDSYEQYFGPGTRLTVT.

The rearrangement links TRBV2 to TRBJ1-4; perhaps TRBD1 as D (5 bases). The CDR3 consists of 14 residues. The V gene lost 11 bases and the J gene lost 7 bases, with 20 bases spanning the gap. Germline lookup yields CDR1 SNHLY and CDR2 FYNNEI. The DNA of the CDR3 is TGTGCCGGTTCCCATGGGGGGATGGGTGAAAAACTGTTTTTT. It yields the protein CAGSHGGMGEKLFF.

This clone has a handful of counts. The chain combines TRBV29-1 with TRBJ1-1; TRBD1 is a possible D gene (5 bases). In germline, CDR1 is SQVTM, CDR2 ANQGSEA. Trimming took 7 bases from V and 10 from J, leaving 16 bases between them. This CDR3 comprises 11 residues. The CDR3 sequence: CSGGLGEVAFF. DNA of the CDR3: TGCAGCGGGGGACTGGGAGAGGTAGCTTTCTTT.

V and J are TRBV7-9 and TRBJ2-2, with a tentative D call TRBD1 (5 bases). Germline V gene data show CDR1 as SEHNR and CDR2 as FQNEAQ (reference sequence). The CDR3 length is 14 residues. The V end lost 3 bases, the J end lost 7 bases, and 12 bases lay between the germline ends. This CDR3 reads CASSFGALSGELFF. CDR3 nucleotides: TGTGCCAGCAGCTTTGGGGCCCTTAGCGGGGAGCTGTTTTTT.

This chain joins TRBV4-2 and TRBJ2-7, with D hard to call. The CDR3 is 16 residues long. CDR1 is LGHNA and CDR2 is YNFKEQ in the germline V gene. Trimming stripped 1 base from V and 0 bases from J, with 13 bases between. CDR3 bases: TGTGCCAGCAGCCAAGCGTTGCTTTCGAGCTCCTACGAGCAGTACTTC. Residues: CASSQALLSSSYEQYF.

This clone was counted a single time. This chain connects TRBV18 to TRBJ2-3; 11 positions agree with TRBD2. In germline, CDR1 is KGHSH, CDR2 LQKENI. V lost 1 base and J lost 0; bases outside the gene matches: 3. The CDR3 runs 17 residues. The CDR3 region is CASSPLAGGPSTDTQYF. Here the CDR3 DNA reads TGTGCCAGCTCACCACTAGCGGGAGGGCCTAGCACAGATACGCAGTATTTT.